The next 5 T cell receptor beta chains were all read from a single sample in a study of blood T cell repertoires in COVID-19. TCRdb's copy holds only in-frame clones and misses some; the assay was immunoSEQ multiplex PCR. The table records over 90,000 clones, more than 75% of them present only once. The sequenced sample was peripheral blood. The receptors derive from a human donor in a cohort sampled during active COVID-19.

The CDR3 DNA reads TGTGCCAGCAAATACTACGGTGAGCAGTTCTTC. This codes for CASKYYGEQFF. The V gene is TRBV11-2, the J gene TRBJ2-1; D gene unclear. The germline V gene encodes CDR1 SGHAT and CDR2 FQNNGV. This CDR3 is built from 11 residues. Trimming cost V 7 bases and J 9 bases, with 10 bases left between them.

The CDR3 reads CASSLGQGADEQFF. CDR3 DNA sequence: TGCGCCAGCAGCTTAGGACAGGGGGCTGATGAGCAGTTCTTC. The V gene is TRBV5-1, the J gene TRBJ2-1, with TRBD1 matching 11 bases. Germline V lookup: CDR1 SGHRS, CDR2 YFSETQ. This CDR3 has 14 amino acids. J lost 8 bases, V lost 2 bases, and 3 bases had no gene match.

The chain carries TRBV7-8 and TRBJ1-4, with D unclear. Germline V CDR1 and CDR2: SGHVS, FQNEAQ. The CDR3 runs 14 residues. Trimming pared 5 bases from V and 0 bases from J, leaving 7 bases between. The CDR3, as DNA: TGTGCCAGCAGCCTGACTGCAACTAATGAAAAACTGTTTTTT. This translates into CASSLTATNEKLFF.

The chain combines TRBV7-9 with TRBJ1-4; the match to TRBD1 covers 7 bases. Per germline, CDR1 SEHNR and CDR2 FQNEAQ (reference sequence). The V segment lost 5 bases and the J segment 8 bases; nucleotides outside the gene matches: 11. This CDR3 region has 15 residues. CDR3 sequence: CASSTIRGFREKLFF. In DNA form, the CDR3 reads TGTGCCAGCAGCACTATCAGGGGGTTTCGGGAAAAACTGTTTTTT. Supplemented by reference TRBV7-9 and TRBJ1-4, the full variable domain reads DTGVSQNPRHKITKRGQNVTFRCDPISEHNRLYWYRQTLGQGPEFLTYFQNEAQLEKSRLLSDRFSAERPKGSFSTLEIQRTEQGDSAMYLCASSTIRGFREKLFFGSGTQLSVL.

The rearrangement uses TRBV5-1 and TRBJ2-7, with 7 bases aligning to TRBD1. The CDR3 spans 13 residues. The germline gives CDR1 SGHRS, CDR2 YFSETQ. J was trimmed by 1 base and V by 5 bases; bases with no gene match: 3. CDR3 bases: TGCGCCAGCAGAAGGGACAGATCCTACGAGCAGTACTTC. Translating gives CASRRDRSYEQYF.